This TCR beta chain came from a study of blood T cell repertoires in COVID-19. Background on the study: The United States, Italy and Spain provided the acute and convalescent COVID-19 samples.

Original handling: Reference gene primer amplification gave estimated nucleated cell counts. Method: immunoSEQ multiplex PCR; TCRdb's copy keeps in-frame clones and lacks some. For V, J and clone size, that table is used; D and trimming come from the DNA. The table lists roughly 58,000 clones, around two thirds of them singletons. Participants, 18 to 89 years old, spanned around 25 US areas. Clinical history reported by participants formed the basis on which cohorts were assigned. Germline CDR1 MNHEY, CDR2 SVGAGI. J gave up 9 bases and V 6 bases, and 8 bases lay outside the gene matches. The CDR3 runs 14 residues.

The material sequenced was PBMCs or T cells enriched from blood (not recorded which). This receptor was identified in a woman aged 60-70 years who had been exposed to COVID-19. The gene calls are TRBV6-5 and TRBJ2-1, with TRBD2 matching over 10 bases. Here the CDR3 reads CASRGLAGVGEQFF. CDR3 in DNA: TGTGCCAGCAGGGGCCTAGCGGGAGTGGGTGAGCAGTTCTTC.